This T cell receptor beta chain was captured by sequencing in a study of T cell responses to AZD1222 COVID-19 vaccine. Study-level points and caveats: Clonal diversity was possibly underestimated, and white British individuals and females predominated among donors. It was only a handful of AZD1222 recipients who were seropositive at baseline.

CDR1 and CDR2 (germline): SEHNR, FQNEAQ (reference sequence). The CDR3 contains 16 residues. V was pared by 4 bases and J by 2 bases, with 16 bases between. For this clone: As yet, its antigen is unknown.

Produced via immunoSEQ multiplex PCR; TCRdb's table is partial and in-frame only. In the table there are some 150,000 clones, about 89% of which are singletons. Source: peripheral blood, taken on day 0 of AZD1222 vaccination. The receptor was isolated from an adult in good health. The V call is TRBV7-9, the J call TRBJ2-3; the D gene is possibly TRBD1 (6 bases). The CDR3, as DNA: TGTGCCAGCAGCTCGACTTCAGGGGTGAACACAGATACGCAGTATTTT. Protein product: CASSSTSGVNTDTQYF.